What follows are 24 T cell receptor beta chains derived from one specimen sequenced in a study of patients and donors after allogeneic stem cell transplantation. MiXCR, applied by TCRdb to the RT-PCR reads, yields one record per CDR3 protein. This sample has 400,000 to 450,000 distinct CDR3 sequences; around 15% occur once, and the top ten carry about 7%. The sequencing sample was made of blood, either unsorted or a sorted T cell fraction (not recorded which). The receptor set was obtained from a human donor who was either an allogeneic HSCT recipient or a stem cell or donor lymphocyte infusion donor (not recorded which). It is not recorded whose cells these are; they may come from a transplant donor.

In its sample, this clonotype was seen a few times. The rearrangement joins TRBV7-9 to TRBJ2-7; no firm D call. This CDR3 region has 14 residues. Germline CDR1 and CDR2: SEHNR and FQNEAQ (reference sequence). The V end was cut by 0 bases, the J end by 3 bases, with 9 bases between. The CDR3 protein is CASSLAGRNYEQYF. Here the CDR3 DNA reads TGTGCCAGCAGCTTAGCGGGCAGGAACTACGAGCAGTACTTC.

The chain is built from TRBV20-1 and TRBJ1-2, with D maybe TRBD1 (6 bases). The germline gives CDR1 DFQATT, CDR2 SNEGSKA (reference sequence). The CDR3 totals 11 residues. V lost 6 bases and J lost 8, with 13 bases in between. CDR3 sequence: CSAPGTFGYTF. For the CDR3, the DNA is TGCAGTGCACCCGGGACATTCGGCTACACCTTC.

CDR3: CANEIAGQETQYF. DNA for the CDR3: TGTGCCAACGAGATAGCGGGGCAAGAGACCCAGTACTTC. The chain uses TRBV21-1 and TRBJ2-5; TRBD2, the table's D call, lacks a check against the DNA. TRBV21-1 is labeled a pseudogene. The CDR3 runs to 13 residues.

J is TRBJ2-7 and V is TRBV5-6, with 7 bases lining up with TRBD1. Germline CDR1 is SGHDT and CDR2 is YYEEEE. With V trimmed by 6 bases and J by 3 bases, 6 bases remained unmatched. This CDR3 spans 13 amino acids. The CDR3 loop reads CASNRDRHYEQYF. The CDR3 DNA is TGTGCCAGCAACCGGGACAGACACTACGAGCAGTACTTC.

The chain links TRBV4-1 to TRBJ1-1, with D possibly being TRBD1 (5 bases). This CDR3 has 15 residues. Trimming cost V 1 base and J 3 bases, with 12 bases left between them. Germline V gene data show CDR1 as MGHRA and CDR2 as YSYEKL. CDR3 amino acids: CASSQVGGVDTEAFF. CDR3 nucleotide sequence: TGCGCCAGCAGCCAAGTGGGAGGGGTCGACACTGAAGCTTTCTTT.

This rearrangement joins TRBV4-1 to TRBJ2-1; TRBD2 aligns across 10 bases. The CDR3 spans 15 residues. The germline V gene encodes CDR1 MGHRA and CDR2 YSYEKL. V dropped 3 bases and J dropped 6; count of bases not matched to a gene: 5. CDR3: CASSQLAGAINEQFF. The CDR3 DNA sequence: TGCGCCAGCAGCCAGCTAGCGGGGGCTATCAATGAGCAGTTCTTC.

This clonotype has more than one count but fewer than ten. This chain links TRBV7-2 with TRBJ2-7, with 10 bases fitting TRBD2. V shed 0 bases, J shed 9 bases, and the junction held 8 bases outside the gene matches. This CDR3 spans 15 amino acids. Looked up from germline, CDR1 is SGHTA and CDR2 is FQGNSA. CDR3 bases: TGTGCCAGCAGCTTAGCGCGGAGCGGGGGGGCAGGGCAGTACTTC. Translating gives CASSLARSGGAGQYF.

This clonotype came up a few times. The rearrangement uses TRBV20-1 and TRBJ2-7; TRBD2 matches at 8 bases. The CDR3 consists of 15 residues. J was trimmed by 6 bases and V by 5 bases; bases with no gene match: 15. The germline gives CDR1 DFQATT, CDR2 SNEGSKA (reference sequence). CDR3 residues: CSAPLGGAGVGEQYF. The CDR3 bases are TGCAGTGCTCCCCTTGGGGGAGCGGGAGTTGGCGAGCAGTACTTC.

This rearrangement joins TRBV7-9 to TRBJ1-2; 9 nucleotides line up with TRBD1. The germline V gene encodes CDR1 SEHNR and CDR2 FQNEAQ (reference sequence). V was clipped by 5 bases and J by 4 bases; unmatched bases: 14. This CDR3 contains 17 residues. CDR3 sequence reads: CASSPDRGSEWGYGYTF. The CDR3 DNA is TGTGCCAGCAGCCCAGACAGGGGGTCCGAGTGGGGCTATGGCTACACCTTC.

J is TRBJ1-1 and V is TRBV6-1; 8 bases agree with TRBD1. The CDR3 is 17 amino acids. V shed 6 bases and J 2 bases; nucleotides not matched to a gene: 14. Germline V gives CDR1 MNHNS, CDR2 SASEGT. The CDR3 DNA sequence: TGTGCCAGCAGCAACTCCAGGGGGCCGATCCCCAACACTGAAGCTTTCTTT. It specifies CASSNSRGPIPNTEAFF.

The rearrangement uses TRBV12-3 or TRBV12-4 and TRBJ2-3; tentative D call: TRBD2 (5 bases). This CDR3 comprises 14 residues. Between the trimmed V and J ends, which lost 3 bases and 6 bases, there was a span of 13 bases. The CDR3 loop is CASSFSGLRDTQYF. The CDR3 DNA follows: TGTGCCAGCAGTTTTAGTGGACTTCGCGATACGCAGTATTTT.

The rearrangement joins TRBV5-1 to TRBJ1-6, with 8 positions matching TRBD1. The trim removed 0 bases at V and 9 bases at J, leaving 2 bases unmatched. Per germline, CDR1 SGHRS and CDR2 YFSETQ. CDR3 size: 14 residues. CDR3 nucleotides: TGCGCCAGCAGCTTGGAGGACAGGGCTTCACCCCTCCACTTT. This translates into CASSLEDRASPLHF.

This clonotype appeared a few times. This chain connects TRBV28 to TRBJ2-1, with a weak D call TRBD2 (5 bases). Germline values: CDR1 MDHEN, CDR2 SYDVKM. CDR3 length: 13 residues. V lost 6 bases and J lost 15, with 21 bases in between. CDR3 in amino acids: CASSPGGLGSPFF. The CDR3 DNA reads TGTGCCAGCAGCCCAGGTGGGTTGGGGAGTCCGTTCTTC.

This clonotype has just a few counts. The CDR3 loop reads CSARDARRSSYEQYF. CDR3 coding DNA: TGCAGTGCTAGAGATGCGAGGCGGAGCTCCTACGAGCAGTACTTC. V gene TRBV20-1 combines with J gene TRBJ2-7; D remains ambiguous. CDR1 and CDR2 from the germline V gene are DFQATT and SNEGSKA (reference sequence). The CDR3 consists of 15 residues. The V end was cut by 0 bases, the J end by 0 bases, with 12 bases between.

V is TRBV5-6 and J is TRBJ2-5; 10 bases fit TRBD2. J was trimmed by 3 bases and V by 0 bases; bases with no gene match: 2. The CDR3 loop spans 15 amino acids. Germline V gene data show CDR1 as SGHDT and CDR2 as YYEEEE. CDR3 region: CASSLEGLAEETQYF. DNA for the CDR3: TGTGCCAGCAGCTTGGAAGGACTAGCGGAAGAGACCCAGTACTTC.

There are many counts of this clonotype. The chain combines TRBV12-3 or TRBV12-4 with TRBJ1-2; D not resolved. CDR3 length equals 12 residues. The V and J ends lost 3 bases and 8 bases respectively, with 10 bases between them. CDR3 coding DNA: TGTGCCAGCAGTTTGCGGCCCGACGGCTACACCTTC. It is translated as CASSLRPDGYTF.

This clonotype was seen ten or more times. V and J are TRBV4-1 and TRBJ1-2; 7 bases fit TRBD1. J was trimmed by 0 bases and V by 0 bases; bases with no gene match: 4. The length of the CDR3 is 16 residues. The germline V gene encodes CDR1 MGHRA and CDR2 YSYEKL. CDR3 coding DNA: TGCGCCAGCAGCCAAGATTCGGGGACAGCTAACTATGGCTACACCTTC. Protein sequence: CASSQDSGTANYGYTF.

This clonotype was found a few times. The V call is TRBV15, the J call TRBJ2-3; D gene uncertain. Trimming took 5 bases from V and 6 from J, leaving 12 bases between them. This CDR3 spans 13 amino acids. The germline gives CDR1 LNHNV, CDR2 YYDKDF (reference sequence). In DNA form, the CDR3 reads TGTGCCACCAGCCCGACCTGGCTGGATACGCAGTATTTT. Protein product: CATSPTWLDTQYF.

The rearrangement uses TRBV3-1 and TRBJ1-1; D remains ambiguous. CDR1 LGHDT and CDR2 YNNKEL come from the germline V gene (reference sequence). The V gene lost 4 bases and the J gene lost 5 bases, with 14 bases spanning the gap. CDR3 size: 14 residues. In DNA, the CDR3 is TGTGCCAGCAGCCGGCGGGAAGGTGTTACTGAAGCTTTCTTT. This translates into CASSRREGVTEAFF.

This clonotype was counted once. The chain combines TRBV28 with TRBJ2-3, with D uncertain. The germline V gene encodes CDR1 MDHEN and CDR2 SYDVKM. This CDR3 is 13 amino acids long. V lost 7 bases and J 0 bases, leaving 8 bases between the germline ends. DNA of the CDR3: TGTGCCAGCATCGGGCGGAGCACAGATACGCAGTATTTT. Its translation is CASIGRSTDTQYF. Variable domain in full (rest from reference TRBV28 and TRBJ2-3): DVKVTQSSRYLVKRTGEKVFLECVQDMDHENMFWYRQDPGLGLRLIYFSYDVKMKEKGDIPEGYSVSREKKERFSLILESASTNQTSMYLCASIGRSTDTQYFGPGTRLTVL.

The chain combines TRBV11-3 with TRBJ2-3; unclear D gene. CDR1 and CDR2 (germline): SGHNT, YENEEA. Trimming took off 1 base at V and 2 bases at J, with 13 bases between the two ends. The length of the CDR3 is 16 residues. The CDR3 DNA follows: TGTGCCAGCAGCTTAGCTTCATGGCCGCCCACAGATACGCAGTATTTT. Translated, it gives CASSLASWPPTDTQYF.

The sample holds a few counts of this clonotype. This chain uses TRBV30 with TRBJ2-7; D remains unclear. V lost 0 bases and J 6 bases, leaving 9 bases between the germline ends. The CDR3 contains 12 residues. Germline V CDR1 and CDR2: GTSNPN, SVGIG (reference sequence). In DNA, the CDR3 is TGTGCCTGGAGTGTTGGGTATTCCGAGCAGTACTTC. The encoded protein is CAWSVGYSEQYF.

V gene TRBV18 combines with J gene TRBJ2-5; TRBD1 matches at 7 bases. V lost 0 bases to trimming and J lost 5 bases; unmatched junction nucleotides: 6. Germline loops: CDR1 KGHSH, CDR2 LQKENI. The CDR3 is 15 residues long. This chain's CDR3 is CASSPPLRRGETQYF. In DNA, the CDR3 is TGTGCCAGCTCACCACCATTGCGCAGGGGGGAGACCCAGTACTTC.

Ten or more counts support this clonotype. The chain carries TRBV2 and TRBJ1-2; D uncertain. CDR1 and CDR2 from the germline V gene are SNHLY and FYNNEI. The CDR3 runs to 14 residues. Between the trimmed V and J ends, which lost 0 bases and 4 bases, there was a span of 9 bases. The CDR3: CASSEARKVYGYTF. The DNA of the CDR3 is TGTGCCAGCAGTGAAGCGCGGAAAGTCTATGGCTACACCTTC.